The present TCR beta chain was sequenced within a study of shared clonotypes between healthy human individuals. Between the trimmed V and J ends, which lost 4 bases and 0 bases, there was a span of 18 bases. The CDR3 spans 17 residues. From germline, CDR1 is MGHDK and CDR2 SYGVNS. This clone has more than one count but fewer than ten. The antigen is not known. Replicate PCRs for unsorted PBMC used roughly 300 ng DNA (roughly 29,000 T cell genomes). Clones were read by immunoSEQ multiplex PCR, and TCRdb kept only the in-frame ones, dropping some. The sample has about 520,000 clones; more than 75% are singletons. Study conclusions and caveats: The small donor group covered limited genetic and exposure diversity.

Genomic DNA for unsorted samples, which was extracted with the QIAamp DNA Blood Mini kit, came from about 90 million PBMCs. Sample: PBMCs. The J gene is TRBJ1-1, the V gene TRBV25-1, with D possibly being TRBD1 (6 bases). This sequence originates from a middle-aged woman in good health. Some clones in this sample may be carry-over from other donors' samples. The CDR3 loop is CASSANDGGLLNTEAFF. DNA for the CDR3: TGTGCCAGCAGTGCGAACGATGGGGGCCTGTTGAACACTGAAGCTTTCTTT.